Below, 17 T cell receptor beta chains from the same sample are listed, as sequenced in a study of graft-versus-host responses after intestinal transplantation. These receptors lack a known antigen. This table comes from immunoSEQ multiplex PCR, and its TCRdb copy is limited to in-frame clones, with some not included. The sample carries 50,000 to 75,000 clones, almost 95% recorded once. The starting material was unstimulated CD4+ T cells sorted from spleen or lymph node cells, obtained before transplant. These receptors originate from a human donor who was the organ donor for an intestinal transplant.

The chain is built from TRBV19 and TRBJ2-5; D call uncertain. Germline assignment: CDR1 LNHDA and CDR2 SQIVND (reference sequence). The CDR3 is 12 residues long. The ends were cut back, 6 bases at V and 5 bases at J, with 10 bases in the middle. CDR3 region: CASSRPSETQYF. The CDR3 region has the DNA TGTGCCAGTAGCCGGCCCTCGGAGACCCAGTACTTC.

This chain joins TRBV9 and TRBJ2-7; possible D gene TRBD2, 6 bases. This CDR3 spans 16 amino acids. In germline, CDR1 is SGDLS, CDR2 YYNGEE. V lost 0 bases and J 3 bases, leaving 16 bases between the germline ends. In DNA, the CDR3 is TGTGCCAGCAGCGTAGGGGGCGCGGGGACTCGCTACGAGCAGTACTTC. Translating it yields CASSVGGAGTRYEQYF.

The chain links TRBV4-3 to TRBJ2-3; 8 bases fit TRBD2. The CDR3 extends over 17 amino acids. Losses at the gene ends were 1 base for V and 2 bases for J; bases not matched to a gene: 8. Germline V lookup: CDR1 LGHNA, CDR2 YSLEER. The CDR3 sequence is CASSQVSGTPFTDTQYF. In nucleotides, the CDR3 is TGCGCCAGCAGCCAAGTTAGCGGGACACCCTTCACAGATACGCAGTATTTT.

The V gene is TRBV9, the J gene TRBJ2-7; 9 nucleotides match TRBD2. V shed 0 bases and J 5 bases; nucleotides not matched to a gene: 3. The CDR3 consists of 14 residues. Germline CDR1 reads SGDLS; CDR2 reads YYNGEE. The CDR3 reads CASSVESGGNEQYF. CDR3 DNA sequence: TGTGCCAGCAGCGTAGAAAGCGGGGGGAACGAGCAGTACTTC.

This sequence joins TRBV4-1 and TRBJ2-5, with 8 positions matching TRBD1. The CDR3 loop spans 15 amino acids. Trimming cost V 3 bases and J 1 base; bases outside gene matches: 4. The germline V gene encodes CDR1 MGHRA and CDR2 YSYEKL. The chain's CDR3 is CASSHGDRIQETQYF. For the CDR3, the DNA is TGCGCCAGCAGCCATGGGGACAGGATCCAAGAGACCCAGTACTTC.

The chain employs TRBV4-2 and TRBJ2-7; weak D call: TRBD2 (5 bases). The CDR3 covers 13 residues. The germline gives CDR1 LGHNA, CDR2 YNFKEQ. Trimming removed 4 bases at V and 3 bases at J, with 10 bases between. This chain's CDR3 is CASSRERNYEQYF. The CDR3 coding sequence is TGTGCCAGCAGCCGGGAGAGGAACTACGAGCAGTACTTC.

This sequence joins TRBV4-2 and TRBJ1-6, with D tentatively TRBD1 (5 bases). Trimming took off 0 bases at V and 7 bases at J, with 10 bases between the two ends. Germline V lookup: CDR1 LGHNA, CDR2 YNFKEQ. The CDR3 contains 15 residues. The CDR3 is CASSQDPGDNSPLHF. DNA for the CDR3: TGTGCCAGCAGCCAAGATCCCGGGGACAATTCACCCCTCCACTTT.

About this clone itself: At one end the junction does not follow the germline gene, possibly because of a read error. The chain joins TRBV7-9 to TRBJ1-6; 11 bases map to TRBD1. Germline V gene lookup returns CDR1 SEHNR and CDR2 FQNEAQ (reference sequence). The CDR3 spans 17 residues. The CDR3 reads CASSLASGTGGNSPLHF. The DNA for the CDR3 is TGTGCCAGCAGCCTAGCATCCGGGACAGGGGGTAATTCACCCCTCCACTTT.

The DNA of the CDR3 is TGTGCCAGCTCACGATCGACTCCCACTGCCGCAACTAATGAAAAACTGTTTTTT. Translation: CASSRSTPTAATNEKLFF. The chain joins TRBV18 to TRBJ1-4; no firm D call. Trimming removed 4 bases from V and 0 bases from J, with 18 bases in between. Germline values: CDR1 KGHSH, CDR2 LQKENI. This CDR3 is built from 18 residues.

The chain is built from TRBV5-4 and TRBJ1-1; no definite D call. The length of the CDR3 is 13 residues. V lost 2 bases and J 7 bases, leaving 12 bases between the germline ends. The germline V gene has CDR1 SGHNT and CDR2 YYREEE (reference sequence). The DNA of the CDR3 is TGTGCCAGCAGCTTTATTGGAAGCGGTGAAGCTTTCTTT. It specifies CASSFIGSGEAFF.

This chain links TRBV10-3 with TRBJ2-1, with 8 nucleotides matching TRBD2. The ends lost 6 bases at V and 9 bases at J; junction bases unmatched: 16. This CDR3 is 16 amino acids long. Germline CDR1 ENHRY, CDR2 SYGVKD. The CDR3 DNA reads TGTGCCATCAGCCCTCTGGCGGGGGGTAATTCGGCTGAGCAGTTCTTC. It is translated as CAISPLAGGNSAEQFF.

V is TRBV6-1 and J is TRBJ1-4; TRBD1 matches at 8 bases. Germline V lookup: CDR1 MNHNS, CDR2 SASEGT. The CDR3 is made up of 14 amino acids. With 6 bases clipped from V and 7 bases from J, the junction kept 7 bases outside the gene matches. The CDR3 DNA reads as TGTGCCAGCAGCCCGACAGGGACAGGTGAAAAACTGTTTTTT. Its translation: CASSPTGTGEKLFF.

The V gene is TRBV2, the J gene TRBJ2-5; no definite D call. CDR3 size: 12 residues. Germline loops: CDR1 SNHLY, CDR2 FYNNEI. Trimming shortened V by 9 bases and J by 1 base, and 9 bases separated the two germline ends. The CDR3, as DNA: TGTGCCAGTTCGGTCAGCCAAGAGACCCAGTACTTC. Translating it yields CASSVSQETQYF.

J is TRBJ2-5 and V is TRBV9; 8 bases are shared with TRBD1. The CDR3 has 16 residues. Germline V gene data show CDR1 as SGDLS and CDR2 as YYNGEE. Trimming took 2 bases from V and 2 from J; bases not matched to a gene: 8. The CDR3 spells CASSVNRGTGQETQYF. Here the CDR3 DNA reads TGTGCCAGCAGCGTTAACAGGGGGACAGGACAAGAGACCCAGTACTTC.

The chain links TRBV11-2 to TRBJ1-3; the match to TRBD1 covers 8 bases. Germline loops: CDR1 SGHAT, CDR2 FQNNGV. V dropped 2 bases and J dropped 4; count of bases not matched to a gene: 4. CDR3 length: 15 amino acids. The CDR3 here is CASSLLGQGGNTIYF. CDR3 DNA sequence: TGTGCCAGCAGCTTATTAGGACAGGGAGGAAACACCATATATTTT. The full variable domain, with the rest looked up from reference TRBV11-2 and TRBJ1-3, is EAGVAQSPRYKIIEKRQSVAFWCNPISGHATLYWYQQILGQGPKLLIQFQNNGVVDDSQLPKDRFSAERLKGVDSTLKIQPAKLEDSAVYLCASSLLGQGGNTIYFGEGSWLTVV.

The chain has TRBV4-1 and TRBJ1-4; no firm D call. The germline V gene has CDR1 MGHRA and CDR2 YSYEKL. CDR3 length: 13 residues. The V end was cut by 1 base, the J end by 7 bases, with 7 bases between. In DNA form, the CDR3 reads TGCGCCAGCAGCCAAGCAGTAGTTGAAAAACTGTTTTTT. Amino acids: CASSQAVVEKLFF.

The chain links TRBV30 to TRBJ2-1; D remains ambiguous. The ends were cut back, 4 bases at V and 2 bases at J, with 15 bases in the middle. The CDR3 covers 15 residues. Germline assignment: CDR1 GTSNPN and CDR2 SVGIG (reference sequence). The CDR3 loop is CAWIKAMRPYNEQFF. DNA for the CDR3: TGTGCCTGGATTAAGGCCATGAGGCCCTACAATGAGCAGTTCTTC.